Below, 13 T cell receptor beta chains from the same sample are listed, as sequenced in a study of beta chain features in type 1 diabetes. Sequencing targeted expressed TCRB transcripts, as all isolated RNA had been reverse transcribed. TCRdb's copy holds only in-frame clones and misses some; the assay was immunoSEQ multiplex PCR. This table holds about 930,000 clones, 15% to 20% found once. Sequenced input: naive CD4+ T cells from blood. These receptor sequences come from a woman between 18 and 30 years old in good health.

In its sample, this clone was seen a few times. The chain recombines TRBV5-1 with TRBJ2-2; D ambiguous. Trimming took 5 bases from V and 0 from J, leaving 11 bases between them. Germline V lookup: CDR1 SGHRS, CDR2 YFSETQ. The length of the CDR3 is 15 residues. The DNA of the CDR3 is TGCGCCAGCAGTCCGGTAGTCGCGAACACCGGGGAGCTGTTTTTT. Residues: CASSPVVANTGELFF.

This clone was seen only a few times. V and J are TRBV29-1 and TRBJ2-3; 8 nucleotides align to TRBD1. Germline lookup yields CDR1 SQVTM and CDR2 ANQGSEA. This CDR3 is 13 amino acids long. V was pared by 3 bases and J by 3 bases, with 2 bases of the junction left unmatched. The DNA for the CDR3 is TGCAGCGTTGACAGGGGGCGGACAGATACGCAGTATTTT. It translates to CSVDRGRTDTQYF.

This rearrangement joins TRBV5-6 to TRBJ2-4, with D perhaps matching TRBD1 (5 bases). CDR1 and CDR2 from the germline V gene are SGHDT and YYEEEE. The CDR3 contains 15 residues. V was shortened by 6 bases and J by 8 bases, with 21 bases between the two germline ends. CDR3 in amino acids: CASTLHRQGRDIQYF. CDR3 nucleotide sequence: TGTGCCAGCACCCTGCACAGGCAGGGCCGAGACATTCAGTACTTC.

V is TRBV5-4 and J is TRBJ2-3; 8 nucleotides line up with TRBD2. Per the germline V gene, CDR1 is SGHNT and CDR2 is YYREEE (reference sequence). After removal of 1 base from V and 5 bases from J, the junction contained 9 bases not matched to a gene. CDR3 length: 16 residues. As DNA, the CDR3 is TGTGCCAGCAGCTTGCCCGGAGCGGGAGTGGGAGATACGCAGTATTTT. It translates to CASSLPGAGVGDTQYF.

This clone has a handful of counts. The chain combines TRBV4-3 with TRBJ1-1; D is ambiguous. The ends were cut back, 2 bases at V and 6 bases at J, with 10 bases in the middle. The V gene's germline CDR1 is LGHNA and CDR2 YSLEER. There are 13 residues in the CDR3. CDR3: CASSQNHRAEAFF. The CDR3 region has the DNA TGCGCCAGCAGCCAAAACCACAGAGCTGAAGCTTTCTTT.

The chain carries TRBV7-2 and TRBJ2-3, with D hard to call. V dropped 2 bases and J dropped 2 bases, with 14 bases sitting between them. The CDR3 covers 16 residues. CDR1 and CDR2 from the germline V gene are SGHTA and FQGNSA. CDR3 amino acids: CASSLLGLRYTDTQYF. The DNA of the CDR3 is TGTGCCAGCAGCTTATTAGGCCTGAGATACACAGATACGCAGTATTTT.

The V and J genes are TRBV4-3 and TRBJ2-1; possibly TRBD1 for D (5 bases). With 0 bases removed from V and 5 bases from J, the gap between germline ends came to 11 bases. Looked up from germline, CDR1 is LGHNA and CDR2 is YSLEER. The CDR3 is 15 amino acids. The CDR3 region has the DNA TGCGCCAGCAGCCAAGATCCAAACAGGAACAATGAGCAGTTCTTC. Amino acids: CASSQDPNRNNEQFF.

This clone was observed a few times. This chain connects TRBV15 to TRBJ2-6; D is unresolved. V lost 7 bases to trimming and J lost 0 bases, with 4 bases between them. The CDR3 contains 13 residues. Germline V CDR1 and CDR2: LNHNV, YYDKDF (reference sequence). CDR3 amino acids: CATTGSGANVLTF. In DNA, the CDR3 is TGTGCCACCACAGGCTCTGGGGCCAACGTCCTGACTTTC. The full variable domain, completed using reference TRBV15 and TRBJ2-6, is DAMVIQNPRYQVTQFGKPVTLSCSQTLNHNVMYWYQQKSSQAPKLLFHYYDKDFNNEADTPDNFQSRRPNTSFCFLDIRSPGLGDTAMYLCATTGSGANVLTFGAGSRLTVL.

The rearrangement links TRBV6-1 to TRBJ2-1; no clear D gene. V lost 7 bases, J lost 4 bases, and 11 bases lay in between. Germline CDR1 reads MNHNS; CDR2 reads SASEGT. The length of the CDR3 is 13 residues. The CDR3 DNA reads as TGTGCCAGCAACGGTAATACATACAATGAGCAGTTCTTC. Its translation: CASNGNTYNEQFF.

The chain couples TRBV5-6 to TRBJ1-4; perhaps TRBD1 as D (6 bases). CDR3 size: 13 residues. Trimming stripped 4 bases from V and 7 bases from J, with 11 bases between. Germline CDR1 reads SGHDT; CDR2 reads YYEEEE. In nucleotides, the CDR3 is TGTGCCAGCAGCCGACAGGTCGGTGAAAAACTGTTTTTT. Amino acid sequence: CASSRQVGEKLFF.

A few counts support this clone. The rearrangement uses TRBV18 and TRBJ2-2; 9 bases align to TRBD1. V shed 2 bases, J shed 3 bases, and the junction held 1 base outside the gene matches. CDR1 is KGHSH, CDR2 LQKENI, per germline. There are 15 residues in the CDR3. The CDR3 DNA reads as TGTGCCAGCTCACCAGGGACAGGGTACACCGGGGAGCTGTTTTTT. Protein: CASSPGTGYTGELFF.

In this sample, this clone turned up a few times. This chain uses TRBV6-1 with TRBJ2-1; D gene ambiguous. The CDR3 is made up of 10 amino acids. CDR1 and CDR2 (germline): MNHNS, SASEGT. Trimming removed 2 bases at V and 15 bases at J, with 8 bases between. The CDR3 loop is CASSELIPFF. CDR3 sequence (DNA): TGTGCCAGCAGTGAATTGATCCCGTTCTTC.

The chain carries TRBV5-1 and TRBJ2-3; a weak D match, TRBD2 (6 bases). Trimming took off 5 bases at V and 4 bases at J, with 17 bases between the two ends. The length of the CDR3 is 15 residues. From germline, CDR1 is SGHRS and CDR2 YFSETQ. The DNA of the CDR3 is TGCGCCAGCAGGCCTGATCCCCGCGGGGCAGATACGCAGTATTTT. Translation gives CASRPDPRGADTQYF.